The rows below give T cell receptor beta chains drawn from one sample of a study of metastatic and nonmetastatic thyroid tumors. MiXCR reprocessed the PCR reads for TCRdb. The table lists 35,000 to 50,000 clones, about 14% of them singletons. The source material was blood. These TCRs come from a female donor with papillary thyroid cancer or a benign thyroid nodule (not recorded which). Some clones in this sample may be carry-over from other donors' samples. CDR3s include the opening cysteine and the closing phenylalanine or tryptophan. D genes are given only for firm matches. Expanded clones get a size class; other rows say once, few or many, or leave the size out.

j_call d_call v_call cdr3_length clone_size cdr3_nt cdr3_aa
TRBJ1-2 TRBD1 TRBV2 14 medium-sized TGTGCCAGCAGTCTCACAGGGGGCAGGTATGGCTACACCTTC CASSLTGGRYGYTF
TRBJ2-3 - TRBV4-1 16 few TGCGCCAGCAGCCCCATAGGTACGGGGGGCTCAGGGACGCAGTATTTT CASSPIGTGGSGTQYF
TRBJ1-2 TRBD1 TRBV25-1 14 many TGTGCCAGCAGTGAGGGGACAGGTCTATGGGGCTACACCTTC CASSEGTGLWGYTF
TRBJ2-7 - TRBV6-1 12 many TGTGCCAGCAGCAAGCCCCCCGACGAGCAGTACTTC CASSKPPDEQYF
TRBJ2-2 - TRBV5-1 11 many TGCGCCAGCAGTCGGACCGGGGAGCTGTTTTTT CASSRTGELFF
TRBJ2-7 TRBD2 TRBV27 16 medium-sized TGTGCCAGCAGTTCTCTGACTAGCGGGAGGGCCTACGAGCAGTACTTC CASSSLTSGRAYEQYF
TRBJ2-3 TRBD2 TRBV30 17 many TGTGCCTGGGAGGGCGGGACTAGCGGGAGTAGCACAGATACGCAGTATTTT CAWEGGTSGSSTDTQYF
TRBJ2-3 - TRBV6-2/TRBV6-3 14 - TGTGCCAGCAGTTACTGGGGGGCCACAGATACGCAGTATTTT CASSYWGATDTQYF
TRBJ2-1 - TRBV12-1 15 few TGTGCCAGCAGCTCCTCTCGGGGGCTGTTCAATGAGCAGTTCTTC CASSSSRGLFNEQFF
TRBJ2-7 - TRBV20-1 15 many TGCAGTGCTAGAGAGGGGCTGGGAGCCTACTACGAGCAGTACTTC CSAREGLGAYYEQYF
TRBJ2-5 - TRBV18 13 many TGTGCCAGCTCTCGGGGCTCAGCAGAGACCCAGTACTTC CASSRGSAETQYF
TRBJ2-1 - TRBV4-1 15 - TGCGCCAGCAGCCAGGTACCGGGACACAACAATGAGCAGTTCTTC CASSQVPGHNNEQFF
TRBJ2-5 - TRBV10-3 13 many TGTGCCATCAGTGAACAGGAGGCCCGAGACCAGTACTTC CAISEQEARDQYF
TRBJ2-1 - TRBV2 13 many TGTGCCAGCAGTAAGGCAGGGTCGAATGAGCAGTTCTTC CASSKAGSNEQFF
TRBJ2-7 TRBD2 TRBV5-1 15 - TGCGCCAGCAGCTTGGATAGCGGGGGACTCTACGAGCAGTACTTC CASSLDSGGLYEQYF
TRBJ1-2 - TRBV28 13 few TGTGCCAGCCGAAAGGGACCGACATATGGCCACACCTTC CASRKGPTYGHTF
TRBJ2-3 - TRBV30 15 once TGTGCCTGGAGGGGTCCAACTAGGGGTGAAGGAACGCAGTATTTT CAWRGPTRGEGTQYF
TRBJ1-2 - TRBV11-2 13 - TGTGCCAGCAGCTACGGAAGGGGAAGGGGCTACACCTTC CASSYGRGRGYTF
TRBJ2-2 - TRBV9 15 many TGTGCCAGCAGCGTATGGTCTGATAACACCGGGGAGCTGTTTTTT CASSVWSDNTGELFF
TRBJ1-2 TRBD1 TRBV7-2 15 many TGTGCCAGCAGCCCATGGGACAGCGGGGGGCTCGGCTACACCTTC CASSPWDSGGLGYTF
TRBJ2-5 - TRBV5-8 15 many TGTGCCAGCAGCTATGAGGGGATGGGTCGAGAGACCCAGTACTTC CASSYEGMGRETQYF
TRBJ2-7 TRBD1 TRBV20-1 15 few TGCAGTGCGAGGGATGGACAGGGTGTTTTTGGCGAGCAGTACTTC CSARDGQGVFGEQYF
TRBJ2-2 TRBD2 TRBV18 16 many TGTGCCAGCTCACGGACTAGCGGGAGGGTCACCGGGGAGCTGTTTTTT CASSRTSGRVTGELFF
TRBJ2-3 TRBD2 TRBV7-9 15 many TGTGCCAGCAGCCTAACTAGCGGGGGCACAGATACGCAGTATTTT CASSLTSGGTDTQYF
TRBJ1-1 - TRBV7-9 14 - TGTGCCAGCAGCTTAGATAGGGGAGGCACTGAAGCTTTCTTT CASSLDRGGTEAFF
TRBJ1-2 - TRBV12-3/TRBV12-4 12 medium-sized TGTGCCAGCAGTCCCGACAACTCTGGCTACACCTTC CASSPDNSGYTF
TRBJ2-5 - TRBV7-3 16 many TGTGCCAGCAGCTTCTCAGGCAAGGGGATGTCGGAGACCCAGTACTTC CASSFSGKGMSETQYF
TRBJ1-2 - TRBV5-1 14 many TGCGCCAGCAGCCCCGACGACATCTTCTATGGCTACACCTTC CASSPDDIFYGYTF
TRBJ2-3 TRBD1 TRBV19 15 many TGTGCCAGTAGTATTGAGGGGGCGCAAACAGATACGCAGTATTTT CASSIEGAQTDTQYF
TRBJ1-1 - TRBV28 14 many TGTGCCAGCAGTTTGGGGGTTTTGGACACTGAAGCTTTCTTT CASSLGVLDTEAFF
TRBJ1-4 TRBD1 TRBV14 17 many TGTGCCAGCAGCCCCGGGGACAGCCGGCGGGCTAATGAAAAACTGTTTTTT CASSPGDSRRANEKLFF
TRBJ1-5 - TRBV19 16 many TGTGCCACCTCCCCAGGTGCAGGTCGGGGTCCTCAGCCCCAGCATTTT CATSPGAGRGPQPQHF
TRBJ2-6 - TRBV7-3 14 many TGTGCCAGCAGCTTAGGTAGTGGGGCCAACGTCCTGACTTTC CASSLGSGANVLTF
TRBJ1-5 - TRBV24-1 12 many TGTGCCACCAGTCTAGGCAATCAGCCCCAGCATTTT CATSLGNQPQHF
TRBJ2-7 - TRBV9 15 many TGTGCCAGCAGCGTAGGGGGTCCGGCGTCCTACGAGCAGTACTTC CASSVGGPASYEQYF
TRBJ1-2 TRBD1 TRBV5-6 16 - TGTGCCAGCAGCTTGGACAGGGGGCTCCAGTACTATGGCTACACCTTC CASSLDRGLQYYGYTF
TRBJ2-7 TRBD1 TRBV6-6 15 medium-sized TGTGCCAGCAGTTATTCTCGGGCCAGGGGGATCGAGCAGTACTTC CASSYSRARGIEQYF
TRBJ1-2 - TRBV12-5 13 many TGTGCTAGTGGTTTGACAAATAACTATGGCTACACCTTC CASGLTNNYGYTF
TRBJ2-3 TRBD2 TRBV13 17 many TGTGCCAGCAGCTCGACTAGCGGGGCCCCTAGCACAGATACGCAGTATTTT CASSSTSGAPSTDTQYF
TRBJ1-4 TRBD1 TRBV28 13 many TGTGCCACCCAGGGGGCAACTAATGAAAAACTGTTTTTT CATQGATNEKLFF
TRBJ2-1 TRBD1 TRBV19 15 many TGTGCCAGTAGCTTAGACAGGGGGTCTTACAATGAGCAGTTCTTC CASSLDRGSYNEQFF
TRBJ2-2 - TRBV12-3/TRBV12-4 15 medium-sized TGTGCCAGCAGTCCGCGGGCGCTGGGGACCGGGGAGCTGTTTTTT CASSPRALGTGELFF